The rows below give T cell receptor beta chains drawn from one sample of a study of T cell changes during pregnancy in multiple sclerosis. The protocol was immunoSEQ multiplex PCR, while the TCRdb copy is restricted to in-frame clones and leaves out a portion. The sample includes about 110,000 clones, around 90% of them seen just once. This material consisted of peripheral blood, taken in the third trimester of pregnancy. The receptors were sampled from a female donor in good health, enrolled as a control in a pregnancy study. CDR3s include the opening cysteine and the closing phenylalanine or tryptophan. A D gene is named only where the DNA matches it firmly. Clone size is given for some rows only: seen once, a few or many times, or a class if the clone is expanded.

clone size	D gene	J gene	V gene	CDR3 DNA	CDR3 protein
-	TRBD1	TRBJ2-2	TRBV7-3	TGTGCCAGCAGCCTGGCACCAGGGACAGGGGACACCGGGGAGCTGTTTTTT	CASSLAPGTGDTGELFF
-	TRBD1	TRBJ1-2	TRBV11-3	TGTGCCAGCAGCTCTGGGGACAGGGAATTTGGAGGCTACACCTTC	CASSSGDREFGGYTF
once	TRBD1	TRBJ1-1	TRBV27	TGTGCCAGTCCAGGGGGCATGAACACTGAAGCTTTCTTT	CASPGGMNTEAFF
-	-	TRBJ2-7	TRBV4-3	TGCGCCAGCAGCCAAGATGGTGTCCAGGTTTACGAGCAGTACTTC	CASSQDGVQVYEQYF
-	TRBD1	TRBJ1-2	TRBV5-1	TGCGCCAGCAGCTCGCCCCCGGGACAGGGTCTAGGTGGCTACACCTTC	CASSSPPGQGLGGYTF
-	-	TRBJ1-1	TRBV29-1	TGCAGCGCCGTCGTCGGGAACACTGAAGCTTTCTTT	CSAVVGNTEAFF
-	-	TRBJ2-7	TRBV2	TGTGCCAGCAGTGAAGGTCTTTACGAGCAGTACTTC	CASSEGLYEQYF
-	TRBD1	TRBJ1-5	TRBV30	TGTGCCTGGAGTGTACAGGGGGATCAGCCCCAGCATTTT	CAWSVQGDQPQHF
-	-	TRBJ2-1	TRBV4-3	TGCGCCAGCAGTCCCACCGGACTGGCCGGGCATGAGCAGTTCTTC	CASSPTGLAGHEQFF
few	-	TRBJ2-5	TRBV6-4	TGTGCCAGCAGTGAAAAAGGGGGAGACGGCCAAGAGACCCAGTACTTC	CASSEKGGDGQETQYF
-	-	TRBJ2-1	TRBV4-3	TGCGCCAGCAGCCAAGATCTAGGCAGTTCCAACTACAATGAGCAGTTCTTC	CASSQDLGSSNYNEQFF
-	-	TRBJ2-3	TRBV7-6	TGTGCCAGCAGCTTAGCGAGCCGCCCAACGCAGTATTTT	CASSLASRPTQYF
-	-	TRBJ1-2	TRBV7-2	TGTGCCAGCAGCTCTGCGGCTAACTATGGCTACACCTTC	CASSSAANYGYTF
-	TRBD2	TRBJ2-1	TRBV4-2	TGTGCCAGCAGCCAAAATAGCGGGGGTTACAATGAGCAGTTCTTC	CASSQNSGGYNEQFF
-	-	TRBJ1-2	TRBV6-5	TGTGCCAGCAGTTACGGCAGGGGTGTTTACCAACCCACCTTC	CASSYGRGVYQPTF
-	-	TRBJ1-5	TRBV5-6	TGTGCCAGCAGCCCGCGGGGGGGGACACTTAATCAGCCCCAGCATTTT	CASSPRGGTLNQPQHF
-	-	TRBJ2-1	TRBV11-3	TGTGCCAGCAGCTTAGGGCAGCGAGACAATGAGCAGTTCTTC	CASSLGQRDNEQFF
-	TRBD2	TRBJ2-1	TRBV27	TGTGCCAGCAGCTCTAGACTAGCGGGGGGAAGCTCCTACAATGAGCAGTTCTTC	CASSSRLAGGSSYNEQFF
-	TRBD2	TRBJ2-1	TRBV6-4	TGTGCCAGCAGTGAGGTGGTGACTAGCGGGAATGAGCAGTTCTTC	CASSEVVTSGNEQFF
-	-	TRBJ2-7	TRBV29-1	TGCAGCGTTGATACGGCTAGGGAGGACGAGCAGTACTTC	CSVDTAREDEQYF
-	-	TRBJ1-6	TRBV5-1	TGCGCCAGCAGCCCGGGACAATTAAGCTCCTATAATTCACCCCTCCACTTT	CASSPGQLSSYNSPLHF
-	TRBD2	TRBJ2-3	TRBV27	TGTGCCAGCAGTGGGGCCGGGGGGAGACAGTATTTT	CASSGAGGRQYF
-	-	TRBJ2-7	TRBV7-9	TGTGCCAGCAGCTCTCCGTTTTTAGAGCAGTACTTC	CASSSPFLEQYF
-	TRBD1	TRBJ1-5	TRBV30	TGTGCCTGGGGACAGGGTCTTAGCAATCAGCCCCAGCATTTT	CAWGQGLSNQPQHF
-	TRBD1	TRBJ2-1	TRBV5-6	TGTGCCAGCAGCGGGGCCGGGACAGGGGACGATGAGCAGTTCTTC	CASSGAGTGDDEQFF
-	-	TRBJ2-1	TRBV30	TGTGCCTGGAGTGGCCATAGCGGCGCCTACAATGAGCAGTTCTTC	CAWSGHSGAYNEQFF
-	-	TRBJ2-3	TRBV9	TGTGCCAGCAGCGTCGACAACACAGATACGCAGTATTTT	CASSVDNTDTQYF
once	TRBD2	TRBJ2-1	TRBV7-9	TGTGCCAGCAGCGGTAGCGGGGGGGCGAAAGGTGAGCAGTTCTTC	CASSGSGGAKGEQFF
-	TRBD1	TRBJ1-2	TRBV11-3	TGTGCCAGCAGAGGGTTTCAGGACAGGGCCTGGGGTGGCTACACCTTC	CASRGFQDRAWGGYTF
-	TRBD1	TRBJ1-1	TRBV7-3	TGTGCCAGCAGCGTAGGACAGGGCCGGGCTTTCTTT	CASSVGQGRAFF
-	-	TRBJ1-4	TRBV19	TGTGCCAGTAATCAGGGACAAATCTTTGCAACTAATGAAAAACTGTTTTTT	CASNQGQIFATNEKLFF
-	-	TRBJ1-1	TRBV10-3	TGTGCCATCAGTGAGGCAGGGCGGAACACTGAAGCTTTCTTT	CAISEAGRNTEAFF
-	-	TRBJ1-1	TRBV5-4	TGTGCCAGCAGCTTTAGCAGTACTTACACTGAAGCTTTCTTT	CASSFSSTYTEAFF
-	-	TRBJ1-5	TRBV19	TGTGCCAGTAGTGCGTTGGATCAGCCCCAGCATTTT	CASSALDQPQHF
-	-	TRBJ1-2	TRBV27	TGTGCCAGCACTCCGGGGGGGGGATTAGTAGGCTATGGCTACACCTTC	CASTPGGGLVGYGYTF
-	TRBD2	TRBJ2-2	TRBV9	TGTGCCAGCAGCGCGTTAGCGGGGGGGGGCACCGGGGAGCTGTTTTTT	CASSALAGGGTGELFF
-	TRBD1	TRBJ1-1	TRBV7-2	TGTGCCAGCAGCCGGATGACAGGGGGCAGGGGGAACACTGAAGCTTTCTTT	CASSRMTGGRGNTEAFF
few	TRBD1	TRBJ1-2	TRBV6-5	TGTGCCAGCAGGGGACAGGGGTTCAACTATGGCTACACCTTC	CASRGQGFNYGYTF
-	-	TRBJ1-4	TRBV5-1	TGCGCCAGCAGCGGTGACCAACCCAGGGAAAAACTGTTTTTT	CASSGDQPREKLFF
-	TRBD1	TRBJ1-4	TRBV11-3	TGTGCCAGCAGCCAAGGACAGGGGCGGGATGAAAAACTGTTTTTT	CASSQGQGRDEKLFF
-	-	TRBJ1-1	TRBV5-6	TGTGCCAGCAGCCCACGTTGGGGGGGGGCAGGTGAAGCTTTCTTT	CASSPRWGGAGEAFF
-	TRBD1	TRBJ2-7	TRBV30	TGTGCCTGGAGTGCGGACAGGGGGGCCTCCTACGAGCAGTACTTC	CAWSADRGASYEQYF
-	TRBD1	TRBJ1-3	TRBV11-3	TGTGCCAGCAGCTCCCACAGGGGGATTTCTGGAAACACCATATATTTT	CASSSHRGISGNTIYF
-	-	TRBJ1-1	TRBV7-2	TGTGCCAGCAGCTTAGCTGCGGGGCCCAGCCCTGAAGCTTTCTTT	CASSLAAGPSPEAFF
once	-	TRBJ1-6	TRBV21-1	TGTGCCAGCAGCAAGGGACAGGGGATCCCCAATTCACCCCTCCACTTT	CASSKGQGIPNSPLHF
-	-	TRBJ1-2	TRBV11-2	TGTGCCAGCAGCTCTATACGGGGGACGAGCTATGGCTACACCTTC	CASSSIRGTSYGYTF
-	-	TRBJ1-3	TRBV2	TGTGCCAGCAGTGGGGGGGACGGAAACACCATATATTTT	CASSGGDGNTIYF
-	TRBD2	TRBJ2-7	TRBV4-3	TGCGCCAGCAGCCAACGACTAGCGGGGACCTACGAGCAGTACTTC	CASSQRLAGTYEQYF
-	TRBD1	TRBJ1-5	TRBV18	TGTGCCAGCTCACTAGGGGGGACAGGGGGAAATCAGCCCCAGCATTTT	CASSLGGTGGNQPQHF
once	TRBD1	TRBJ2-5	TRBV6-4	TGTGCCAGCAGTCAGACAGGGGGGTTCCAAGAGACCCAGTACTTC	CASSQTGGFQETQYF
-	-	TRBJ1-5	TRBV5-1	TGCGCCAGCAGCTTGGGCTCCGGGGGAAGCAATCAGCCCCAGCATTTT	CASSLGSGGSNQPQHF
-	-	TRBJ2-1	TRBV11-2	TGTGCCAGCAGCTTAGGATCAGGGATCCCCTACAATGAGCAGTTCTTC	CASSLGSGIPYNEQFF
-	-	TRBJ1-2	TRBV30	TGTGCCTGGACCACCTCGGGGGGCTACACCTTC	CAWTTSGGYTF
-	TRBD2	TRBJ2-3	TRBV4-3	TGCGCCAGCACCCCAAGGTACGGAAGCGGGGCAGATACGCAGTATTTT	CASTPRYGSGADTQYF
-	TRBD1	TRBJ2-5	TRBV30	TGTGCCTGTTGTTCACCAGGGGGAGAGACCCAGTACTTC	CACCSPGGETQYF
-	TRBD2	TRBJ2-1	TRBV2	TGTGCCAGCACTCAACAGCGGGGAAACAATGAGCAGTTCTTC	CASTQQRGNNEQFF
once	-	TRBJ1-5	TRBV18	TGTGCCAGCTCACCTTCAGGGTTGAATCAGCCCCAGCATTTT	CASSPSGLNQPQHF
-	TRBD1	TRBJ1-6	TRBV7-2	TGTGCCAGCAGCTTGGGACAGGGGGGAAATTCACCCCTCCACTTT	CASSLGQGGNSPLHF
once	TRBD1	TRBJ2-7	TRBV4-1	TGCGCCAGCATGTCACTGGGACAGGGGGCAAACGAGCAGTACTTC	CASMSLGQGANEQYF